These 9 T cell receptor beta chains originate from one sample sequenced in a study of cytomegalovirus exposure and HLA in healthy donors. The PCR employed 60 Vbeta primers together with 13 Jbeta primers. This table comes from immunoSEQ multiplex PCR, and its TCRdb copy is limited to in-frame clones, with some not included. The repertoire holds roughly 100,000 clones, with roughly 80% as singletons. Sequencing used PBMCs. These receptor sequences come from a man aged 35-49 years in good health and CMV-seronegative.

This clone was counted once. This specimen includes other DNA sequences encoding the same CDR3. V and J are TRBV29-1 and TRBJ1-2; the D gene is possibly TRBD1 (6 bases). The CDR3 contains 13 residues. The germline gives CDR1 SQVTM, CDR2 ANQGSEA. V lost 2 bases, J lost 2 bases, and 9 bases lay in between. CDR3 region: CSVETGGNYGYTF. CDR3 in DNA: TGCAGCGTTGAAACTGGGGGCAACTATGGCTACACCTTC.

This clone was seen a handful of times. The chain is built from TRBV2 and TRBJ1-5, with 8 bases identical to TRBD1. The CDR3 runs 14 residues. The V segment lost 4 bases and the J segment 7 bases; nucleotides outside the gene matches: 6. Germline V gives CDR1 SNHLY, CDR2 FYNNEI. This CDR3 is CASSGQGLSQPQHF. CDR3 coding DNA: TGTGCCAGCAGTGGACAGGGGCTATCCCAGCCCCAGCATTTT.

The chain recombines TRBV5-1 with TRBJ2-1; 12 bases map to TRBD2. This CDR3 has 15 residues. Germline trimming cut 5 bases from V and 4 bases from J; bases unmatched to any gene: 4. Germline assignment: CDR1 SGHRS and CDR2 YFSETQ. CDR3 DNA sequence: TGCGCCAGCAGTCGGACTAGCGGGACTTACAATGAGCAGTTCTTC. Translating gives CASSRTSGTYNEQFF.

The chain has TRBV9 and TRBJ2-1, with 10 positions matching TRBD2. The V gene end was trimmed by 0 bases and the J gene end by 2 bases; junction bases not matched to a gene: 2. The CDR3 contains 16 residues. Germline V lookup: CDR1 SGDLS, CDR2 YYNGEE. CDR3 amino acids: CASSVGLAGAYNEQFF. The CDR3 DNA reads TGTGCCAGCAGCGTAGGTCTAGCGGGGGCCTACAATGAGCAGTTCTTC.

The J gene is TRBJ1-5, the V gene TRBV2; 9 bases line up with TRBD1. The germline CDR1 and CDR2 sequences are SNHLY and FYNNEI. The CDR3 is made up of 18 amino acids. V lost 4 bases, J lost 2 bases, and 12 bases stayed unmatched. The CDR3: CASSVHRGRPEGNQPQHF. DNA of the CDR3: TGTGCCAGCAGTGTGCACAGGGGGCGACCCGAGGGCAATCAGCCCCAGCATTTT.

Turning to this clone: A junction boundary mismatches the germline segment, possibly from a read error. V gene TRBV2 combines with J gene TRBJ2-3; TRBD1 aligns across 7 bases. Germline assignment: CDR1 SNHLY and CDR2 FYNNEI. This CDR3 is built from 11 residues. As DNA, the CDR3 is TGTGCCAGCAGCCCAACAGGGGCCCCAGTCTTT. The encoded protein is CASSPTGAPVF.

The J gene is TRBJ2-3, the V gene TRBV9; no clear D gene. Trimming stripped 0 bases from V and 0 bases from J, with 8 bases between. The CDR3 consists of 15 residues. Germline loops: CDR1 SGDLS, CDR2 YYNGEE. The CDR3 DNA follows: TGTGCCAGCAGCGTAGCTACGTTAAGCACAGATACGCAGTATTTT. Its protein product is CASSVATLSTDTQYF.

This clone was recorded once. The CDR3 sequence is CASSLALAGEQYF. The DNA of the CDR3 is TGTGCCAGCAGCTTGGCACTAGCTGGCGAGCAGTACTTC. The gene calls are TRBV5-8 and TRBJ2-7; the D gene is possibly TRBD2 (6 bases). Per germline, CDR1 SGHTS and CDR2 YDEGEE. V lost 0 bases to trimming and J lost 6 bases, with 10 bases between them. This CDR3 region has 13 residues. Full variable domain (missing parts from reference TRBV5-8 and TRBJ2-7): EAGVTQSPTHLIKTRGQQATLRCSPISGHTSVYWYQQALGLGLQFLLWYDEGEERNRGNFPPRFSGRQFPNYSSELNVNALELEDSALYLCASSLALAGEQYFGPGTRLTVT.

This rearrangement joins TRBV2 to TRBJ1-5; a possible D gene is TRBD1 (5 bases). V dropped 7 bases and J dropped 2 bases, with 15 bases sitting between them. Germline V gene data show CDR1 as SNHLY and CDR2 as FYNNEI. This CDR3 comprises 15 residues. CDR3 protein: CASTLQGKRNQPQHF. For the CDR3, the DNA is TGTGCCAGCACCCTCCAGGGTAAGCGCAATCAGCCCCAGCATTTT.